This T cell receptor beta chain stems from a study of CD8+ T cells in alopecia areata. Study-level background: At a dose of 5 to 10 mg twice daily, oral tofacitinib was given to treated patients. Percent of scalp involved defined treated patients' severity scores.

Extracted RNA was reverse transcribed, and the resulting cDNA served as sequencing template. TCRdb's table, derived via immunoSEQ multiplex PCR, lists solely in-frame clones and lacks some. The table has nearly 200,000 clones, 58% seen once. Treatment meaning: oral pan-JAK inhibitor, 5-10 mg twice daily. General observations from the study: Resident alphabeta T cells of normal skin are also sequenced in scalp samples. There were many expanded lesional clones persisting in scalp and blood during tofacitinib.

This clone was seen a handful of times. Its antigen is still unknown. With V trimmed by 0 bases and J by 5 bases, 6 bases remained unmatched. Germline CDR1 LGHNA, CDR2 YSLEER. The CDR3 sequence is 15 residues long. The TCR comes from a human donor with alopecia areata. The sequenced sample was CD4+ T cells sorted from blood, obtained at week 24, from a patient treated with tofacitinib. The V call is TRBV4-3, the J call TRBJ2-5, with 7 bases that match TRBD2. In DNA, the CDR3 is TGCGCCAGCAGCCAAGAGTGGACTAGTCAGGAGACCCAGTACTTC. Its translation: CASSQEWTSQETQYF.